These 32 T cell receptor beta chains were all obtained from the same sample, sequenced in a study of Ad26.COV2.S vaccination and SARS-CoV-2 variants. Treatment of the sample: 15 to 20 received Ad26.COV2.S at low or high dose, single or two shots; about 5 received placebo; per-sample allocation not given. Specimen acquisition occurred on day 63 following the initial vaccine or placebo injection. Assay: immunoSEQ multiplex PCR; the TCRdb copy retains only in-frame clones and omits some. Among about 410,000 clones listed, about 90% were seen once. Sequenced here: peripheral blood, sampled in a trial of Ad26.COV2.S vaccine versus placebo. Source of these receptors: a person between 18 and 65 years old who received the Ad26.COV2.S COVID-19 vaccine or a placebo.

The chain uses TRBV5-4 and TRBJ2-2; a weak D match, TRBD2 (5 bases). This CDR3 is built from 15 residues. V lost 8 bases, J lost 1 base, and 15 bases lay in between. The V gene's germline CDR1 is SGHNT and CDR2 YYREEE (reference sequence). The CDR3, as DNA: TGTGCCAGTAGCGCTGACCCTGGGAACACCGGGGAGCTGTTTTTT. Translated, it gives CASSADPGNTGELFF.

The chain carries TRBV5-6 and TRBJ1-1; no reliable D call. Per the germline V gene, CDR1 is SGHDT and CDR2 is YYEEEE. The V end was cut by 0 bases, the J end by 3 bases, with 6 bases between. This CDR3 has 13 residues. The CDR3 region is CASSLGGDTEAFF. Written as DNA, the CDR3 is TGTGCCAGCAGCTTGGGTGGAGACACTGAAGCTTTCTTT.

The rearrangement joins TRBV28 to TRBJ2-1, with TRBD1 matching 7 bases. CDR3 length: 16 residues. The trim removed 5 bases at V and 3 bases at J, leaving 10 bases unmatched. The V gene's germline CDR1 is MDHEN and CDR2 SYDVKM. The CDR3 loop is CASSVNEDRSYNEQFF. The CDR3 DNA is TGTGCCAGCAGTGTCAACGAGGACAGGAGCTACAATGAGCAGTTCTTC.

This clone occurred once. The rearrangement links TRBV9 to TRBJ2-1; no clear D gene. The V end lost 1 base, the J end lost 10 bases, and 15 bases lay between the germline ends. Germline CDR1 reads SGDLS; CDR2 reads YYNGEE. The CDR3 loop spans 14 amino acids. CDR3 nucleotides: TGTGCCAGCAGCGTACGGGTTAGTGTGGACGAGCAGTTCTTC. Its translation is CASSVRVSVDEQFF.

This rearrangement joins TRBV7-2 to TRBJ1-1; 8 nucleotides agree with TRBD1. Trimming removed 5 bases from V and 0 bases from J; junction bases left unmatched: 8. Germline CDR1 and CDR2: SGHTA and FQGNSA. CDR3 length: 16 residues. The CDR3 sequence: CASSVTGGGMNTEAFF. The CDR3 DNA follows: TGTGCCAGCAGCGTTACAGGGGGAGGGATGAACACTGAAGCTTTCTTT.

The table lists this clone with many counts. The chain couples TRBV4-3 to TRBJ1-4; no firm D call. Deletions cut 0 bases from V and 4 bases from J, with 9 bases between. The V gene's germline CDR1 is LGHNA and CDR2 YSLEER. This CDR3 comprises 15 residues. The CDR3 DNA follows: TGCGCCAGCAGCCAAGAGTTGGCGGATAATGAAAAACTGTTTTTT. It is translated as CASSQELADNEKLFF.

This chain uses TRBV6-5 with TRBJ2-1, with 7 bases identical to TRBD2. Unmatched junction bases numbered 10, after V lost 2 bases and J lost 9 bases. CDR3 length: 15 residues. Germline V gene data show CDR1 as MNHEY and CDR2 as SVGAGI. CDR3 in amino acids: CASSYPGLGGAEQFF. For the CDR3, the DNA is TGTGCCAGCAGTTACCCAGGACTAGGAGGGGCTGAGCAGTTCTTC.

The chain has TRBV7-6 and TRBJ2-1; 7 bases are shared with TRBD1. Trimming at V came to 5 bases and at J to 1 base, leaving 5 bases not matched to a gene. The CDR3 has 15 amino acids. Germline V lookup: CDR1 SGHVS, CDR2 FNYEAQ. CDR3 amino acids: CASSHRDSSYNEQFF. For the CDR3, the DNA is TGTGCCAGCAGCCACCGGGACAGTTCCTACAATGAGCAGTTCTTC. The whole variable domain, remainder taken from reference TRBV7-6 and TRBJ2-1, is GAGVSQSPRYKVTKRGQDVALRCDPISGHVSLYWYRQALGQGPEFLTYFNYEAQQDKSGLPNDRFSAERPEGSISTLTIQRTEQRDSAMYRCASSHRDSSYNEQFFGPGTRLTVL.

This chain connects TRBV4-3 to TRBJ2-1, with 9 bases identical to TRBD2. Trimming removed 3 bases from V and 8 bases from J; junction bases left unmatched: 8. The CDR3 has 15 residues. Germline CDR1 and CDR2: LGHNA and YSLEER. CDR3 DNA sequence: TGCGCCAGCAGCCATAGAGCGGGGGGTGTCGATGAGCAGTTCTTC. Encoded protein: CASSHRAGGVDEQFF.

The chain couples TRBV7-2 to TRBJ1-4; TRBD1 matches at 10 bases. The ends lost 5 bases at V and 8 bases at J; junction bases unmatched: 5. The germline V gene has CDR1 SGHTA and CDR2 FQGNSA. CDR3 length: 14 residues. The CDR3 sequence: CASSRDRGWEKLFF. CDR3 sequence (DNA): TGTGCCAGCAGCCGGGACAGGGGCTGGGAAAAACTGTTTTTT.

The genes are TRBV7-9 and TRBJ2-1; 7 bases map to TRBD2. Trimming took 4 bases from V and 4 from J; bases not matched to a gene: 7. The CDR3 contains 15 residues. In germline, CDR1 is SEHNR, CDR2 FQNEAQ (reference sequence). CDR3 sequence (DNA): TGTGCCAGCAGCTCCGCCGGGGGGAGGTACAATGAGCAGTTCTTC. Translation gives CASSSAGGRYNEQFF.

This clone appeared a single time. The CDR3 here is CASSTGAGHSPLHF. The DNA for the CDR3 is TGTGCCAGCAGCACAGGGGCGGGCCATTCACCCCTCCACTTT. The rearrangement links TRBV5-4 to TRBJ1-6; TRBD1 matches 7 bases. Trimming took 4 bases from V and 8 from J; bases not matched to a gene: 6. The CDR3 totals 14 residues. Germline values: CDR1 SGHNT, CDR2 YYREEE (reference sequence).

This chain connects TRBV5-1 to TRBJ2-7; 7 bases agree with TRBD2. CDR1 is SGHRS and CDR2 is YFSETQ in the germline V gene. The junction had 15 bases not matched to a gene; V was cut back by 4 bases and J by 5 bases. There are 16 residues in the CDR3. Here the CDR3 reads CASSPPSGVGTDEQYF. The CDR3 DNA sequence: TGCGCCAGCAGCCCCCCGAGCGGGGTTGGTACTGACGAGCAGTACTTC.

This rearrangement joins TRBV5-6 to TRBJ2-1; the match to TRBD2 covers 8 bases. The V and J ends lost 2 bases and 4 bases, in that order; junction bases with no gene match: 5. The CDR3 contains 15 residues. Germline V gene sequence: CDR1 SGHDT, CDR2 YYEEEE. The DNA of the CDR3 is TGTGCCAGCAGCTTTTTTCGGGGGGGATACAATGAGCAGTTCTTC. It specifies CASSFFRGGYNEQFF.

The chain carries TRBV9 and TRBJ2-7; 7 bases align to TRBD1. Germline lookup yields CDR1 SGDLS and CDR2 YYNGEE. CDR3 size: 16 residues. V gave up 4 bases and J gave up 2 bases; unmatched junction bases: 12. The chain's CDR3 is CASSPLAGTVTYEQYF. The CDR3 coding sequence is TGTGCCAGCAGCCCGCTGGCCGGGACAGTGACCTACGAGCAGTACTTC.

The count of this clone is one. The gene calls are TRBV18 and TRBJ2-7; D is unresolved. Germline CDR1 is KGHSH and CDR2 is LQKENI. Trimming shortened V by 4 bases and J by 6 bases, and 10 bases separated the two germline ends. The CDR3 contains 12 residues. The CDR3 loop is CASSQEPGEQYF. The CDR3 DNA reads as TGTGCCAGCTCACAGGAACCGGGCGAGCAGTACTTC.

The chain is built from TRBV28 and TRBJ2-6; D gene ambiguous. Germline-derived CDR1 and CDR2 are MDHEN and SYDVKM. This CDR3 region has 12 residues. V gave up 7 bases and J gave up 3 bases, with 4 bases separating them. The CDR3 sequence is CASNVGANVLTF. As DNA, the CDR3 is TGTGCCAGCAACGTTGGGGCCAACGTCCTGACTTTC.

The chain combines TRBV3-1 (or the pseudogene TRBV3-2) with TRBJ2-7; 7 nucleotides align to TRBD2. The CDR3 runs to 15 residues. CDR1 is LGHDT, CDR2 YNNKEL, per germline (reference sequence). V trimming: 2 bases; J trimming: 2 bases; junction bases outside the gene matches: 6. This CDR3 reads CASSQSEGGPYEQYF. Written as DNA, the CDR3 is TGTGCCAGCAGCCAATCGGAGGGAGGGCCCTACGAGCAGTACTTC.

The chain joins TRBV24-1 to TRBJ1-1; 7 bases are shared with TRBD1. The ends lost 4 bases at V and 1 base at J; junction bases unmatched: 5. CDR1 and CDR2 (germline): KGHDR, SFDVKD. The CDR3 sequence is 15 residues long. CDR3 sequence (DNA): TGTGCCACCAGTGACAGCAGGGGGTGGAACACTGAAGCTTTCTTT. Protein: CATSDSRGWNTEAFF.

V gene TRBV7-6 combines with J gene TRBJ2-7, with D unclear. The CDR3 length is 12 residues. The V gene's germline CDR1 is SGHVS and CDR2 FNYEAQ. Trimming cost V 3 bases and J 3 bases, with 6 bases left between them. The CDR3 DNA is TGTGCCAGCAGCTTCCCAGGCTACGAGCAGTACTTC. Protein: CASSFPGYEQYF.

This clone has only a few counts. CDR3 amino acids: CASSSTGQKDEKLFF. The CDR3 DNA sequence: TGCGCCAGCAGTTCCACCGGGCAGAAAGACGAAAAACTGTTTTTT. The rearrangement uses TRBV4-1 and TRBJ1-4, with no clear D. V lost 6 bases and J lost 8, with 19 bases in between. The CDR3 is made up of 15 amino acids. Germline CDR1 and CDR2: MGHRA and YSYEKL.

V is TRBV30 and J is TRBJ1-4; possibly TRBD1 for D (5 bases). Germline V gene lookup returns CDR1 GTSNPN and CDR2 SVGIG (reference sequence). V was pared by 2 bases and J by 7 bases, with 17 bases between. The CDR3 is made up of 15 amino acids. The CDR3: CAWSLPTAASEKLFF. The CDR3 DNA sequence: TGTGCCTGGAGTCTCCCGACAGCAGCAAGTGAAAAACTGTTTTTT.

The CDR3 spells CSAPGTYEQYF. The CDR3 coding sequence is TGCAGTGCTCCCGGCACCTACGAGCAGTACTTC. This chain joins TRBV20-1 and TRBJ2-7; D is unresolved. The V gene lost 5 bases and the J gene lost 2 bases, with 7 bases spanning the gap. This CDR3 has 11 residues. Germline loops: CDR1 DFQATT, CDR2 SNEGSKA (reference sequence).

CDR3 region: CASNQEQETQYF. Written as DNA, the CDR3 is TGTGCCAGCAACCAGGAGCAAGAGACCCAGTACTTC. The rearrangement uses TRBV2 and TRBJ2-5; no clear D gene. With 7 bases removed from V and 2 bases from J, the gap between germline ends came to 8 bases. Germline V gene sequence: CDR1 SNHLY, CDR2 FYNNEI. The CDR3 runs 12 residues.

This sequence joins TRBV5-8 and TRBJ2-3, with D possibly matching TRBD1 (6 bases). Trimming cost V 1 base and J 6 bases, with 21 bases left between them. From germline, CDR1 is SGHTS and CDR2 YDEGEE. The CDR3 sequence is 17 residues long. CDR3 protein: CASSLTAVGQGFDTQYF. The CDR3 coding sequence is TGTGCCAGCAGCTTGACGGCTGTAGGGCAGGGGTTCGATACGCAGTATTTT.

This chain links TRBV18 with TRBJ2-7; 11 bases fit TRBD1. Germline V gives CDR1 KGHSH, CDR2 LQKENI. The CDR3 is made up of 15 amino acids. With 3 bases clipped from V and 4 bases from J, the junction kept 5 bases outside the gene matches. The CDR3 spells CASSPWGQGVYEQYF. The CDR3 bases are TGTGCCAGCTCACCGTGGGGACAGGGGGTATACGAGCAGTACTTC.

This clone was detected once. The V call is TRBV6-4, the J call TRBJ2-6; D is unclear. The CDR3 has 15 residues. V was trimmed by 2 bases and J by 4 bases, leaving 9 bases between them. Germline V lookup: CDR1 MRHNA, CDR2 SNTAGT. The CDR3, as DNA: TGTGCCAGCAGTGACCCGGTGTCAGGGGCCAACGTCCTGACTTTC. It is translated as CASSDPVSGANVLTF.

V gene TRBV11-2 combines with J gene TRBJ1-1; possible D gene TRBD1, 5 bases. CDR1 and CDR2 from the germline V gene are SGHAT and FQNNGV. V was pared by 2 bases and J by 2 bases, with 15 bases between. The CDR3 is 16 amino acids. CDR3 amino acids: CASSLFSPGTNTEAFF. In DNA, the CDR3 is TGTGCCAGCAGCTTATTTTCGCCAGGGACTAACACTGAAGCTTTCTTT.

This clone was detected once. V and J are TRBV12-3 or TRBV12-4 and TRBJ2-7; D uncertain. The ends were cut back, 3 bases at V and 4 bases at J, with 10 bases in the middle. The CDR3 extends over 13 amino acids. This CDR3 reads CASSFGPNYEQYF. CDR3 DNA sequence: TGTGCCAGCAGTTTTGGACCAAATTACGAGCAGTACTTC.

The chain joins TRBV6-2 or TRBV6-3 to TRBJ2-7, with D possibly being TRBD1 (6 bases). The CDR3 is made up of 15 amino acids. Trimming shortened V by 2 bases and J by 0 bases, and 11 bases separated the two germline ends. Germline V lookup: CDR1 MNHEY, CDR2 SVGEGT. CDR3 nucleotides: TGTGCCAGCAGTTACCTTCAGGGGATCTCCTACGAGCAGTACTTC. Translation: CASSYLQGISYEQYF.

This clone was seen a handful of times. The rearrangement links TRBV7-2 to TRBJ1-3, with D uncertain. CDR1 and CDR2 (germline): SGHTA, FQGNSA. Trimming stripped 2 bases from V and 4 bases from J, with 6 bases between. This CDR3 comprises 13 residues. The CDR3 region is CASSLSIGNTIYF. In nucleotides, the CDR3 is TGTGCCAGCAGCTTATCCATAGGAAACACCATATATTTT.

The chain uses TRBV9 and TRBJ2-5; 11 bases are shared with TRBD2. Germline loops: CDR1 SGDLS, CDR2 YYNGEE. V gave up 0 bases and J gave up 12 bases; unmatched junction bases: 7. The CDR3 length is 14 residues. CDR3 bases: TGTGCCAGCAGCGTAGTGACTAGCGGGAAAAGGGAGTACTTC. This gives the protein CASSVVTSGKREYF.